Following are 20 T cell receptor beta chains from one sample sequenced in a study of cytomegalovirus exposure and HLA in healthy donors. Researchers ran the PCR with 60 Vbeta and 13 Jbeta primers. The method was immunoSEQ multiplex PCR; TCRdb's version includes in-frame clones alone and lacks a portion of them. The table has roughly 190,000 clones, 79% seen once; the top ten hold roughly 1.5%. The specimen sequenced was PBMCs. The receptors originated from a girl aged 10 to 17 in good health and CMV-seropositive.

V gene TRBV11-2 combines with J gene TRBJ2-1, with 13 bases matching TRBD2. CDR1 is SGHAT and CDR2 is FQNNGV in the germline V gene. J gave up 9 bases and V 5 bases, and 13 bases lay outside the gene matches. CDR3 length: 17 amino acids. CDR3 DNA sequence: TGTGCCAGCAGCGGAGAACCTGGGACTAGCGGGGCCAGTGAGCAGTTCTTC. Translated, it gives CASSGEPGTSGASEQFF.

This clone appeared a single time. The gene calls are TRBV5-1 and TRBJ2-5; D uncertain. The CDR3 has 14 amino acids. Germline V lookup: CDR1 SGHRS, CDR2 YFSETQ. Trimming removed 1 base at V and 2 bases at J, with 9 bases between. The CDR3 protein is CASSLQAKQETQYF. CDR3 nucleotides: TGCGCCAGCAGCTTGCAGGCCAAGCAAGAGACCCAGTACTTC.

The CDR3 loop is CASSQGQPYEQYF. CDR3 bases: TGTGCCAGCAGCCAGGGACAGCCCTACGAGCAGTACTTC. The chain recombines TRBV5-6 with TRBJ2-7; the match to TRBD1 covers 7 bases. V gave up 4 bases and J gave up 2 bases; unmatched junction bases: 3. Germline V lookup: CDR1 SGHDT, CDR2 YYEEEE. This CDR3 has 13 amino acids.

In DNA, the CDR3 is TGTGCAACCGAGGGACTAGCGTTCACCGGGGAGCTGTTTTTT. This encodes CATEGLAFTGELFF. The chain joins TRBV19 to TRBJ2-2; 10 bases agree with TRBD2. The CDR3 sequence is 14 residues long. Germline lookup yields CDR1 LNHDA and CDR2 SQIVND (reference sequence).

This rearrangement joins TRBV9 to TRBJ2-2; 9 nucleotides line up with TRBD2. The CDR3 has 19 amino acids. The germline V gene has CDR1 SGDLS and CDR2 YYNGEE. J gave up 3 bases and V 0 bases, and 12 bases lay outside the gene matches. The CDR3 loop reads CASSVEGLRGGADTGELFF. DNA of the CDR3: TGTGCCAGCAGCGTAGAGGGATTACGCGGGGGGGCGGACACCGGGGAGCTGTTTTTT.

This chain connects TRBV19 to TRBJ2-1; 10 bases align to TRBD2. V shed 1 base and J 6 bases; nucleotides not matched to a gene: 18. Germline V lookup: CDR1 LNHDA, CDR2 SQIVND (reference sequence). The CDR3 has 20 residues. CDR3 amino acids: CASSIGRTGLASLLPNEQFF. CDR3 nucleotides: TGTGCCAGTAGTATAGGGAGGACGGGACTAGCGTCGTTGTTGCCCAATGAGCAGTTCTTC.

This rearrangement joins TRBV10-3 to TRBJ2-7, with unresolved D. The CDR3 has 16 residues. V shed 0 bases and J shed 5 bases, with 17 bases lying between them. CDR1 ENHRY and CDR2 SYGVKD come from the germline V gene. The CDR3 nucleotides are TGTGCCATCAGTGAGTCGACTCGTGAACGGAAAAACGAGCAGTACTTC. Its translation is CAISESTRERKNEQYF.

The V and J genes are TRBV7-2 and TRBJ2-1; D is unclear. V lost 2 bases and J lost 5, with 13 bases in between. Germline V gives CDR1 SGHTA, CDR2 FQGNSA. This CDR3 is built from 15 residues. CDR3 in DNA: TGTGCCAGCAGCTTAAGGCTTGGGCAGAACAATGAGCAGTTCTTC. It codes for CASSLRLGQNNEQFF.

The V gene is TRBV19, the J gene TRBJ1-5, with TRBD1 identical over 11 bases. Trimming cost V 9 bases and J 13 bases; bases outside gene matches: 14. The CDR3 covers 14 residues. Germline-derived CDR1 and CDR2 are LNHDA and SQIVND (reference sequence). CDR3 sequence: CASSLGQGAPSQHF. The CDR3 DNA reads TGTGCCAGCAGCCTTGGACAGGGGGCCCCATCTCAGCATTTT.

V is TRBV5-1 and J is TRBJ2-5; TRBD2 matches 9 bases. V shed 0 bases, J shed 5 bases, and the junction held 11 bases outside the gene matches. The CDR3 is made up of 17 amino acids. Germline CDR1 and CDR2: SGHRS and YFSETQ. The CDR3 sequence: CASSLAAQAGGVETQYF. CDR3 nucleotide sequence: TGCGCCAGCAGCTTGGCAGCCCAAGCGGGGGGAGTGGAGACCCAGTACTTC.

This chain links TRBV18 with TRBJ2-1; TRBD2 agrees at 12 bases. The junction had 2 bases not matched to a gene; V was cut back by 1 base and J by 1 base. CDR3 size: 17 residues. In germline, CDR1 is KGHSH, CDR2 LQKENI. The CDR3 loop is CASSPLTSGGSYNEQFF. CDR3 DNA: TGTGCCAGCTCACCACTGACTAGCGGGGGATCCTACAATGAGCAGTTCTTC.

This clone turned up a few times. V and J are TRBV7-9 and TRBJ2-7; 14 bases are a match to TRBD2. The CDR3 is 14 residues long. The junction had 3 bases not matched to a gene; V was cut back by 5 bases and J by 6 bases. CDR1 and CDR2 from the germline V gene are SEHNR and FQNEAQ (reference sequence). As DNA, the CDR3 is TGTGCCAGCAGCACCGGACTAGCGGGAGGCGAGCAGTACTTC. It translates to CASSTGLAGGEQYF.

This chain connects TRBV9 to TRBJ2-5; D might be TRBD2 (5 bases). The germline V and J ends were trimmed by 1 base and 5 bases, with 12 bases remaining between them. The CDR3 is 14 residues long. Germline V lookup: CDR1 SGDLS, CDR2 YYNGEE. CDR3 DNA sequence: TGTGCCAGCAGCGTATCGGATAGCGACGAGACCCAGTACTTC. This encodes CASSVSDSDETQYF.

The V and J genes are TRBV15 and TRBJ2-5, with D maybe TRBD2 (5 bases). With 3 bases removed from V and 2 bases from J, the gap between germline ends came to 7 bases. This CDR3 comprises 13 residues. Germline-derived CDR1 and CDR2 are LNHNV and YYDKDF (reference sequence). Here the CDR3 reads CATSSRGQETQYF. The CDR3, as DNA: TGTGCCACCAGCAGCCGGGGACAAGAGACCCAGTACTTC.

J is TRBJ2-5 and V is TRBV9, with a weak D call TRBD2 (5 bases). Trimming removed 3 bases at V and 7 bases at J, with 16 bases between. Germline CDR1 reads SGDLS; CDR2 reads YYNGEE. The CDR3 sequence is 14 residues long. The CDR3 loop reads CASSADGETTTQYF. The CDR3 DNA follows: TGTGCCAGCAGCGCCGATGGGGAGACGACGACCCAGTACTTC.

The chain has TRBV5-5 and TRBJ2-2; 13 bases line up with TRBD2. Germline loops: CDR1 SGHKS, CDR2 YYEKEE (reference sequence). CDR3 length: 18 residues. After removal of 4 bases from V and 3 bases from J, the junction contained 9 bases not matched to a gene. The CDR3 DNA reads TGTGCCAGCAGCGAGAGACTAGCGGGGGGCGCCTACACCGGGGAGCTGTTTTTT. This translates into CASSERLAGGAYTGELFF.

In this sample, this clone turned up a few times. The J gene is TRBJ1-2, the V gene TRBV7-2; 7 positions agree with TRBD1. Germline-derived CDR1 and CDR2 are SGHTA and FQGNSA. J lost 3 bases, V lost 0 bases, and 7 bases had no gene match. The CDR3 consists of 16 residues. The CDR3 region has the DNA TGTGCCAGCAGCTTAGCAGGGGGCGCGGGATACTATGGCTACACCTTC. Translating it yields CASSLAGGAGYYGYTF.

The rearrangement links TRBV7-7 to TRBJ2-3, with TRBD2 matching over 13 bases. Germline trimming cut 4 bases from V and 4 bases from J; bases unmatched to any gene: 5. Germline V gene lookup returns CDR1 SSHAT and CDR2 FNYEAQ (reference sequence). CDR3 length: 16 residues. CDR3: CASSSRLAGGPDTQYF. CDR3 bases: TGTGCCAGCAGCTCCAGACTAGCGGGGGGACCAGATACGCAGTATTTT.

The CDR3 DNA is TGTGCCAGCAGCTTAGATAGGGGGGGGGCGGAGACCCAGTACTTC. Translating gives CASSLDRGGAETQYF. The chain employs TRBV7-2 and TRBJ2-5; the D gene is possibly TRBD2 (7 bases). Per germline, CDR1 SGHTA and CDR2 FQGNSA. The ends were cut back, 1 base at V and 5 bases at J, with 14 bases in the middle. The CDR3 has 15 residues.

V usage is TRBV11-3 and J usage is TRBJ2-7, with D unclear. Trimming removed 5 bases from V and 1 base from J, with 6 bases in between. This CDR3 contains 12 residues. The germline gives CDR1 SGHNT, CDR2 YENEEA. The CDR3 region has the DNA TGTGCCAGCAGCATCGGGTCCTACGAGCAGTACTTC. This gives the protein CASSIGSYEQYF. The full variable domain, completed using reference TRBV11-3 and TRBJ2-7, is EAGVVQSPRYKIIEKKQPVAFWCNPISGHNTLYWYLQNLGQGPELLIRYENEEAVDDSQLPKDRFSAERLKGVDSTLKIQPAELGDSAVYLCASSIGSYEQYFGPGTRLTVT.